Listed here is a single T cell receptor (beta chain). Its antigen is undetermined. The study isolated at least 6.5 million PBMCs from each sample. Per sample, at least 5 micrograms of total RNA were extracted. After removal of 1 base from V and 0 bases from J, the junction contained 12 bases not matched to a gene. Germline lookup yields CDR1 SQVTM and CDR2 ANQGSEA. The CDR3 has 19 residues. Sample-barcoded 5' priming and a J-beta primer mix drove a second PCR of roughly 7 to 11 cycles. TCRdb recomputed calls from the 5' RACE reads with MiXCR, one row per CDR3 protein. Of fewer than 750,000 distinct CDR3 sequences in the sample, 52% are singletons; the top ten hold less than 15%. These data originate in a study of blood T cells in healthy people across ages. Study-level findings and limits: Measured against age, TCR beta diversity per million T cells decreased in a roughly linear manner. Among long-lived donors, naive CD4+ cells were more numerous and diversity higher than in aged donors.

The chain recombines TRBV29-1 with TRBJ2-3; 11 nucleotides line up with TRBD2. Sequences were obtained from blood. This receptor was obtained from an elderly woman in good health. The CDR3 DNA follows: TGCAGCGTTGAAGGACTAGCGGGGACCCTTTTGCCTAGCACAGATACGCAGTATTTT. This codes for CSVEGLAGTLLPSTDTQYF.